This is a list of T cell receptor beta chains from one sample in a study of blood T cell repertoires in COVID-19. Produced via immunoSEQ multiplex PCR; TCRdb's table is partial and in-frame only. Of 200,000 to 250,000 clones listed, roughly 90% were seen once; the top ten hold about 15%. Specimen: PBMCs or T cells enriched from blood (not recorded which). These receptors were taken from a man aged 25-40 years who had been exposed to COVID-19. Each CDR3 is given with its conserved first and last residue. A D gene is named only where the DNA matches it firmly. Clone size is given for some rows only: seen once, a few or many times, or a class if the clone is expanded.

clone size: NA; V gene: TRBV4-2; D gene: TRBD2; J gene: TRBJ2-3; CDR3 protein: CASSQDGGSGGPIDTQYF; CDR3 DNA: TGTGCCAGCAGCCAAGATGGTGGCTCGGGGGGGCCGATAGATACGCAGTATTTT
clone size: NA; V gene: TRBV21-1; D gene: NA; J gene: TRBJ1-2; CDR3 protein: CASSNGELDYRSYTF; CDR3 DNA: TGTGCCAGCAGCAACGGAGAGTTGGATTATAGGAGCTACACCTTC
clone size: once; V gene: TRBV19; D gene: NA; J gene: TRBJ2-1; CDR3 protein: CASRGGRNEQFF; CDR3 DNA: TGTGCCAGTAGAGGAGGGAGGAATGAGCAGTTCTTC
clone size: NA; V gene: TRBV18; D gene: NA; J gene: TRBJ1-5; CDR3 protein: CASSPFGRGGDQPQHF; CDR3 DNA: TGTGCCAGCTCACCTTTCGGCAGGGGCGGCGATCAGCCCCAGCATTTT
clone size: NA; V gene: TRBV2; D gene: TRBD2; J gene: TRBJ2-5; CDR3 protein: CASSDAAGGRTRETQYF; CDR3 DNA: TGTGCCAGCAGTGATGCAGCGGGGGGACGGACGAGGGAGACCCAGTACTTC
clone size: NA; V gene: TRBV20-1; D gene: NA; J gene: TRBJ2-7; CDR3 protein: CSAGKSGEQYF; CDR3 DNA: TGCAGTGCGGGTAAAAGCGGCGAGCAGTACTTC
clone size: NA; V gene: TRBV10-3; D gene: NA; J gene: TRBJ1-1; CDR3 protein: CAISADRGARTEAFF; CDR3 DNA: TGTGCCATCAGTGCGGACCGGGGGGCCCGCACTGAAGCTTTCTTT
clone size: NA; V gene: TRBV18; D gene: TRBD1; J gene: TRBJ1-1; CDR3 protein: CASSPEQGRHTEAFF; CDR3 DNA: TGTGCCAGCTCACCAGAACAGGGGCGGCACACTGAAGCTTTCTTT
clone size: NA; V gene: TRBV5-4; D gene: NA; J gene: TRBJ2-3; CDR3 protein: CASSPVEYHYGTDTQYF; CDR3 DNA: TGTGCCAGCAGCCCAGTCGAATATCATTACGGCACAGATACGCAGTATTTT
clone size: NA; V gene: TRBV5-6; D gene: NA; J gene: TRBJ1-2; CDR3 protein: CASSFDRNYGYTF; CDR3 DNA: TGTGCCAGCAGCTTCGACAGAAACTATGGCTACACCTTC
clone size: NA; V gene: TRBV7-2; D gene: NA; J gene: TRBJ1-6; CDR3 protein: CASKRAGSSYNSPLHF; CDR3 DNA: TGTGCCAGCAAGCGGGCCGGAAGCTCCTATAATTCACCCCTCCACTTT
clone size: once; V gene: TRBV25-1; D gene: TRBD2; J gene: TRBJ2-3; CDR3 protein: CASSAGTSGVRDTQYF; CDR3 DNA: TGTGCCAGCAGTGCCGGGACTAGCGGGGTGAGAGATACGCAGTATTTT
clone size: NA; V gene: TRBV30; D gene: NA; J gene: TRBJ2-5; CDR3 protein: CAGYLGGRQETQYF; CDR3 DNA: TGTGCCGGGTACCTGGGGGGACGGCAAGAGACCCAGTACTTC
clone size: NA; V gene: TRBV5-1; D gene: TRBD1; J gene: TRBJ1-4; CDR3 protein: CASSWKQGASNEKLFF; CDR3 DNA: TGCGCCAGCAGTTGGAAACAGGGGGCGTCTAATGAAAAACTGTTTTTT
clone size: NA; V gene: TRBV29-1; D gene: TRBD2; J gene: TRBJ2-2; CDR3 protein: CSVGRGGVTGELFF; CDR3 DNA: TGCAGCGTTGGCCGGGGAGGGGTGACCGGGGAGCTGTTTTTT
clone size: NA; V gene: TRBV28; D gene: NA; J gene: TRBJ1-6; CDR3 protein: CASSLNAGLNSPLHF; CDR3 DNA: TGTGCCAGCAGTTTGAACGCCGGTTTAAATTCACCCCTCCACTTT
clone size: NA; V gene: TRBV27; D gene: NA; J gene: TRBJ2-2; CDR3 protein: CASSWVIATGELFF; CDR3 DNA: TGTGCCAGCAGTTGGGTGATAGCCACCGGGGAGCTGTTTTTT
clone size: NA; V gene: TRBV11-3; D gene: TRBD1; J gene: TRBJ2-1; CDR3 protein: CASSSPGTADNEQFF; CDR3 DNA: TGTGCCAGCAGCTCCCCCGGGACAGCGGACAATGAGCAGTTCTTC
clone size: NA; V gene: TRBV5-6; D gene: TRBD1; J gene: TRBJ2-7; CDR3 protein: CASSLPGQGAQRTYYEQYF; CDR3 DNA: TGTGCCAGCAGCCTACCGGGACAGGGGGCCCAAAGGACGTACTACGAGCAGTACTTC
clone size: NA; V gene: TRBV4-2; D gene: TRBD1; J gene: TRBJ1-5; CDR3 protein: CASSLTGTGSYSNQPQHF; CDR3 DNA: TGTGCCAGCAGCCTTACCGGGACAGGGTCTTATAGCAATCAGCCCCAGCATTTT
clone size: once; V gene: TRBV12-3/TRBV12-4; D gene: NA; J gene: TRBJ1-3; CDR3 protein: CASSTGSENTIYF; CDR3 DNA: TGTGCCAGCAGTACAGGGTCTGAAAACACCATATATTTT
clone size: NA; V gene: TRBV6-5; D gene: TRBD1; J gene: TRBJ1-1; CDR3 protein: CAAVEGQAMNTEAFF; CDR3 DNA: TGTGCCGCGGTAGAGGGACAGGCGATGAACACTGAAGCTTTCTTT
clone size: NA; V gene: TRBV2; D gene: TRBD1; J gene: TRBJ1-2; CDR3 protein: CASSGYRGRSVSHGYTF; CDR3 DNA: TGTGCCAGCAGTGGGTATAGGGGGCGGTCGGTTTCCCATGGCTACACCTTC
clone size: NA; V gene: TRBV4-1; D gene: TRBD2; J gene: TRBJ2-3; CDR3 protein: CASSQDRWTSGTDTQYF; CDR3 DNA: TGCGCCAGCAGCCAAGATAGGTGGACTAGCGGGACAGATACGCAGTATTTT
clone size: NA; V gene: TRBV12-5; D gene: NA; J gene: TRBJ2-5; CDR3 protein: CASVFQLALGEETQYF; CDR3 DNA: TGTGCTAGTGTTTTCCAGCTCGCCCTAGGAGAAGAGACCCAGTACTTC
clone size: NA; V gene: TRBV28; D gene: TRBD1; J gene: TRBJ1-2; CDR3 protein: CASSEGGGQENYGYTF; CDR3 DNA: TGTGCCAGCAGTGAGGGAGGGGGACAGGAGAACTATGGCTACACCTTC
clone size: NA; V gene: TRBV11-3; D gene: NA; J gene: TRBJ2-1; CDR3 protein: CASSLVPPGTYTYNEQFF; CDR3 DNA: TGTGCCAGCAGCTTAGTCCCCCCGGGGACTTATACCTACAATGAGCAGTTCTTC
clone size: NA; V gene: TRBV7-9; D gene: NA; J gene: TRBJ2-5; CDR3 protein: CASSSTEGEETQYF; CDR3 DNA: TGTGCCAGCAGCTCAACCGAAGGGGAAGAGACCCAGTACTTC